This entry lists 27 T cell receptor beta chains sequenced from one sample in a study of T cells in Graves' hyperthyroidism and ophthalmopathy. Regions amplified from RNA transcripts were the TCR beta CDR3 regions. First-round RT-PCR with HTBI primers amplified the TCR CDR3 region. TCRdb independently ran MiXCR on the multiplex PCR reads; one entry per CDR3 protein. The data contain more than 300,000 distinct CDR3 sequences, roughly 15% of them singletons. The sample taken for sequencing was blood. These receptors all stem from a woman aged 25-40 years with Graves' hyperthyroidism that later progressed to Graves' ophthalmopathy.

This clonotype was seen at least ten times. The rearrangement links TRBV10-1 to TRBJ1-5, with D unresolved. This CDR3 is 16 amino acids long. Trimming stripped 2 bases from V and 9 bases from J, with 20 bases between. In germline, CDR1 is WNHNN, CDR2 SYGVQD (reference sequence). This CDR3 is CASSENKRDSPSPQHF. CDR3 DNA: TGCGCCAGCAGTGAGAATAAGAGGGATAGCCCGTCGCCCCAGCATTTT.

This clonotype occurred many times. The rearrangement links TRBV27 to TRBJ2-1, with 7 bases matching TRBD2. V lost 3 bases to trimming and J lost 9 bases; unmatched junction nucleotides: 14. The CDR3 runs to 16 residues. Germline values: CDR1 MNHEY, CDR2 SMNVEV (reference sequence). In DNA form, the CDR3 reads TGTGCCAGCAGTTTTGGGGGAGGGCCGGGTTGGGGTGAGCAGTTCTTC. Protein sequence: CASSFGGGPGWGEQFF.

This chain links TRBV29-1 with TRBJ2-1; D ambiguous. Between the trimmed V and J ends, which lost 3 bases and 6 bases, there was a span of 9 bases. Germline CDR1 is SQVTM and CDR2 is ANQGSEA. The CDR3 spans 12 residues. The CDR3 DNA reads TGCAGCGTTGATTGGGCTACCAATGAGCAGTTCTTC. Its protein is CSVDWATNEQFF.

This clonotype occurred a few times. The V gene is TRBV3-1, the J gene TRBJ1-2; TRBD1 might be the D (6 bases). Trimming cost V 3 bases and J 4 bases, with 12 bases left between them. Germline V CDR1 and CDR2: LGHDT, YNNKEL (reference sequence). This CDR3 region has 14 residues. This chain's CDR3 is CASSQSGVGYGYTF. In DNA, the CDR3 is TGTGCCAGCAGCCAGTCAGGGGTTGGCTATGGCTACACCTTC.

This clonotype was counted many times. The chain links TRBV30 to TRBJ1-2; D remains unclear. Germline CDR1 and CDR2: GTSNPN and SVGIG (reference sequence). The V gene lost 0 bases and the J gene lost 7 bases, with 18 bases spanning the gap. The CDR3 consists of 15 residues. CDR3 bases: TGTGCCTGGAGTGTTTCGGGCGGAACATCTTCTGGCTACACCTTC. Protein sequence: CAWSVSGGTSSGYTF. The variable domain in full, with the rest retrieved from reference TRBV30 and TRBJ1-2, is SQTIHQWPATLVQPVGSPLSLECTVEGTSNPNLYWYRQAAGRGLQLLFYSVGIGQISSEVPQNLSASRPQDRQFILSSKKLLLSDSGFYLCAWSVSGGTSSGYTFGSGTRLTVV.

The sample holds many counts of this clonotype. The CDR3 reads CATGGGVNTGELFF. CDR3 bases: TGTGCCACCGGGGGGGGCGTCAACACCGGGGAGCTGTTTTTT. The J gene is TRBJ2-2, the V gene TRBV2; 8 bases are a match to TRBD2. The J segment lost 2 bases and the V segment lost 10 bases, leaving 6 bases of the junction unmatched. CDR3 length: 14 amino acids. Germline lookup yields CDR1 SNHLY and CDR2 FYNNEI.

This clonotype was counted ten times or more. The J gene is TRBJ2-3, the V gene TRBV5-1; 10 bases agree with TRBD2. Germline CDR1 reads SGHRS; CDR2 reads YFSETQ. There are 16 residues in the CDR3. V lost 0 bases and J lost 5; bases outside the gene matches: 6. This CDR3 is CASSLEGAGGRDTQYF. CDR3 DNA sequence: TGCGCCAGCAGCTTGGAGGGAGCGGGGGGGCGAGATACGCAGTATTTT.

The V and J genes are TRBV7-9 and TRBJ1-5; possible D gene TRBD1, 6 bases. Trimming removed 1 base at V and 8 bases at J, with 21 bases between. The CDR3 is 17 amino acids. CDR1 is SEHNR and CDR2 is FQNEAQ in the germline V gene (reference sequence). The CDR3 DNA sequence: TGTGCCAGCAGCTTAGGGGGATTCTCGGGGGGCTGGGAGCCCCAGCATTTT. Encoded protein: CASSLGGFSGGWEPQHF.

This chain connects TRBV28 to TRBJ1-4, with D maybe TRBD1 (6 bases). This CDR3 has 13 amino acids. V lost 5 bases, J lost 8 bases, and 12 bases lay in between. Per germline, CDR1 MDHEN and CDR2 SYDVKM. This CDR3 reads CASSPAGTEKLFF. The CDR3 coding sequence is TGTGCCAGCAGTCCCGCCGGGACAGAAAAACTGTTTTTT.

This clonotype was detected ten times or more. The V and J genes are TRBV7-9 and TRBJ2-5; no reliable D call. V dropped 5 bases and J dropped 1 base, with 17 bases sitting between them. This CDR3 is 16 amino acids long. Germline CDR1 is SEHNR and CDR2 is FQNEAQ (reference sequence). This CDR3 is CASSLYVATTQETQYF. Here the CDR3 DNA reads TGTGCCAGCAGCCTTTACGTGGCAACTACCCAAGAGACCCAGTACTTC.

At least ten counts were recorded for this clonotype. Relative to the germline gene, one junction end is altered; a read error may explain this. The chain employs TRBV5-1 and TRBJ2-3; D remains ambiguous. There are 11 residues in the CDR3. Germline CDR1 reads SGHRS; CDR2 reads YFSETQ. The CDR3 region is CASSLSDTQYF. Written as DNA, the CDR3 is TGTGCCAGCAGCTTATCAGATACGCAGTATTTT. The whole variable domain, remainder taken from reference TRBV5-1 and TRBJ2-3, is KAGVTQTPRYLIKTRGQQVTLSCSPISGHRSVSWYQQTPGQGLQFLFEYFSETQRNKGNFPGRFSGRQFSNSRSEMNVSTLELGDSALYLCASSLSDTQYFGPGTRLTVL.

V is TRBV19 and J is TRBJ2-5; no reliable D call. The CDR3 consists of 14 residues. V shed 4 bases and J shed 5 bases, with 14 bases lying between them. The germline gives CDR1 LNHDA, CDR2 SQIVND (reference sequence). CDR3 sequence (DNA): TGTGCCAGTAGTACTAGGTTCAGAGGTGAGACCCAGTACTTC. Its protein product is CASSTRFRGETQYF.

V is TRBV30 and J is TRBJ1-3; the match to TRBD1 covers 7 bases. The ends lost 1 base at V and 3 bases at J; junction bases unmatched: 3. Germline loops: CDR1 GTSNPN, CDR2 SVGIG (reference sequence). The CDR3 totals 14 residues. CDR3 sequence (DNA): TGTGCCTGGAGTGAGACAGGGAGTGGAAACACCATATATTTT. It encodes CAWSETGSGNTIYF.

The table lists this clonotype with many counts. The chain has TRBV20-1 and TRBJ2-3; possibly TRBD2 for D (6 bases). This CDR3 has 14 amino acids. CDR1 is DFQATT and CDR2 is SNEGSKA in the germline V gene (reference sequence). Trimming stripped 1 base from V and 0 bases from J, with 8 bases between. In nucleotides, the CDR3 is TGCAGTGCTAGAGTAGCGGCTAGCACAGATACGCAGTATTTT. It translates to CSARVAASTDTQYF.

J is TRBJ2-7 and V is TRBV6-1; a weak D match, TRBD1 (6 bases). This CDR3 comprises 13 residues. Trimming left V 8 bases short and J 1 base short, with 12 bases between. In germline, CDR1 is MNHNS, CDR2 SASEGT. DNA of the CDR3: TGTGCCAGCCACGGACAGAGTTCCTACGAGCAGTACTTC. It translates to CASHGQSSYEQYF.

V and J are TRBV2 and TRBJ2-5; 9 bases fit TRBD2. CDR1 is SNHLY and CDR2 is FYNNEI in the germline V gene. This CDR3 has 14 residues. V lost 4 bases, J lost 5 bases, and 5 bases stayed unmatched. The CDR3 reads CASSGVAGDETQYF. In DNA, the CDR3 is TGTGCCAGCAGTGGCGTAGCGGGAGATGAGACCCAGTACTTC.

In this sample, this clonotype turned up many times. This chain joins TRBV28 and TRBJ2-7, with D perhaps TRBD1 (6 bases). V gave up 3 bases and J gave up 2 bases, with 17 bases separating them. The CDR3 extends over 16 amino acids. Germline CDR1 MDHEN, CDR2 SYDVKM. The CDR3 DNA sequence: TGTGCCAGCAGTTTGGTAGGGGGAGCAGAGGCCTACGAGCAGTACTTC. Protein: CASSLVGGAEAYEQYF.

This clonotype was counted at least ten times. For the CDR3, the DNA is TGCAGCGTTGAGGGTCTTAAGGAAGGGGCTTTCTTT. Amino acids: CSVEGLKEGAFF. The chain carries TRBV29-1 and TRBJ1-1; D is unclear. Germline CDR1 is SQVTM and CDR2 is ANQGSEA. V dropped 3 bases and J dropped 11 bases, with 16 bases sitting between them. The CDR3 has 12 amino acids.

This clonotype was counted many times. The V gene is TRBV11-2, the J gene TRBJ1-6, with D unclear. The V gene's germline CDR1 is SGHAT and CDR2 FQNNGV. This CDR3 spans 13 amino acids. Trimming cost V 2 bases and J 6 bases, with 5 bases left between them. DNA of the CDR3: TGTGCCAGCAGCTTATTTTTTAATTCACCCCTCCACTTT. This gives the protein CASSLFFNSPLHF.

V and J are TRBV3-1 and TRBJ2-7, with D uncertain. The V end was cut by 5 bases, the J end by 1 base, with 15 bases between. Germline CDR1 is LGHDT and CDR2 is YNNKEL (reference sequence). The CDR3 totals 15 residues. CDR3 amino acids: CASSYTSLQSYEQYF. The DNA for the CDR3 is TGTGCCAGCAGCTACACCTCCTTGCAGTCCTACGAGCAGTACTTC.

This clonotype was counted ten times or more. The chain combines TRBV27 with TRBJ1-5; D is unclear. Germline CDR1 and CDR2: MNHEY and SMNVEV (reference sequence). The length of the CDR3 is 14 residues. The V end was cut by 3 bases, the J end by 0 bases, with 6 bases between. CDR3 DNA: TGTGCCAGCAGTTTCCTGGATAGCAATCAGCCCCAGCATTTT. This translates into CASSFLDSNQPQHF.

The chain has TRBV6-1 and TRBJ2-3; D ambiguous. V was cut by 8 bases and J by 4 bases, with 7 bases left in between. Germline CDR1 MNHNS, CDR2 SASEGT. There are 11 residues in the CDR3. The CDR3 DNA follows: TGTGCCAGCGGTCGTGCAGATACGCAGTATTTT. Translation gives CASGRADTQYF.

This clonotype was found many times. The chain has TRBV24-1 and TRBJ2-1; the match to TRBD2 covers 7 bases. The CDR3 consists of 14 residues. CDR1 and CDR2 from the germline V gene are KGHDR and SFDVKD. J lost 7 bases, V lost 7 bases, and 9 bases had no gene match. CDR3 coding DNA: TGTGCCACCAGCGGAGCGGGAACGGGGAATGAGCAGTTCTTC. It specifies CATSGAGTGNEQFF.

The chain joins TRBV5-5 to TRBJ1-1; D call uncertain. The CDR3 has 14 residues. Germline V gives CDR1 SGHKS, CDR2 YYEKEE (reference sequence). V lost 3 bases, J lost 1 base, and 10 bases lay in between. The chain's CDR3 is CASSSIGWNTEAFF. DNA for the CDR3: TGTGCCAGCAGCTCAATCGGATGGAACACTGAAGCTTTCTTT.

In this sample, this clonotype turned up many times. V and J are TRBV7-9 and TRBJ2-7, with D possibly matching TRBD2 (6 bases). CDR1 and CDR2 (germline): SEHNR, FQNEAQ (reference sequence). V shed 5 bases and J shed 5 bases, with 10 bases lying between them. The CDR3 spans 12 residues. CDR3 sequence (DNA): TGTGCCAGCAGCCGGGGGTGGGACGAGCAGTACTTC. Its translation is CASSRGWDEQYF. Full variable domain (rest looked up from reference TRBV7-9 and TRBJ2-7): DTGVSQNPRHKITKRGQNVTFRCDPISEHNRLYWYRQTLGQGPEFLTYFQNEAQLEKSRLLSDRFSAERPKGSFSTLEIQRTEQGDSAMYLCASSRGWDEQYFGPGTRLTVT.

The chain has TRBV29-1 and TRBJ1-2; 8 bases agree with TRBD1. The V gene end was trimmed by 2 bases and the J gene end by 3 bases; junction bases not matched to a gene: 5. The V gene's germline CDR1 is SQVTM and CDR2 ANQGSEA. The CDR3 consists of 14 residues. The CDR3 coding sequence is TGCAGCGTTGAAACGGACAGGGACTACTATGGCTACACCTTC. This sequence encodes CSVETDRDYYGYTF.

This clonotype was observed many times. The rearrangement uses TRBV10-2 and TRBJ2-7; 8 bases line up with TRBD1. CDR3 length equals 14 residues. Germline trimming cut 8 bases from V and 3 bases from J; bases unmatched to any gene: 9. Germline V gene sequence: CDR1 WSHSY, CDR2 SAAADI. CDR3 in DNA: TGCGCCAGCCGAGAGGACAGGGAAATCTACGAGCAGTACTTC. It is translated as CASREDREIYEQYF.